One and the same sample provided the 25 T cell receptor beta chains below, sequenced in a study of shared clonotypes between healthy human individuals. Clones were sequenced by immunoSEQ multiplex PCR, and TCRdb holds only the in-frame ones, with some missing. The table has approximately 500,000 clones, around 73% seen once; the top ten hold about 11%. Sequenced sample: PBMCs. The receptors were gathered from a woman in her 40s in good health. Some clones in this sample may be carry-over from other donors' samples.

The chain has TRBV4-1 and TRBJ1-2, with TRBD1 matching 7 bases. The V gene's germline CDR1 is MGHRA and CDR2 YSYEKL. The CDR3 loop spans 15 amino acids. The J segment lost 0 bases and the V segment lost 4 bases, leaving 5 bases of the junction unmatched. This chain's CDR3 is CASSRQQGSNYGYTF. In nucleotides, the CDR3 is TGCGCCAGCAGCCGCCAACAGGGGTCTAACTATGGCTACACCTTC.

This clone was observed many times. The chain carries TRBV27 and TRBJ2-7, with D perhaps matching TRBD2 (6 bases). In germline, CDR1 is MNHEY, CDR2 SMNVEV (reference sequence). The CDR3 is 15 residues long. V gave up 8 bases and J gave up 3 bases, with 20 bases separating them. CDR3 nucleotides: TGTGCCAGCTCTTTGGCGGGAAGGCCCCGCTACGAGCAGTACTTC. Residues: CASSLAGRPRYEQYF.

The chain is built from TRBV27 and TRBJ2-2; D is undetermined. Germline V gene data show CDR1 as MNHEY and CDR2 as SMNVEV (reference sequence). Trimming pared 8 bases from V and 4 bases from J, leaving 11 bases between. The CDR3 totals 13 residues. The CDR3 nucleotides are TGTGCCAGCTTGCCCCCTTCCACCGGGGAGCTGTTTTTT. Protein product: CASLPPSTGELFF.

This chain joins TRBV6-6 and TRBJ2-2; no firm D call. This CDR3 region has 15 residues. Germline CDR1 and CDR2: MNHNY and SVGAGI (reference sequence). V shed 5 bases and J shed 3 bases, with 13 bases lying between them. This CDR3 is CASSQTSPDTGELFF. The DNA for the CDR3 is TGTGCCAGCAGTCAAACCTCCCCTGACACCGGGGAGCTGTTTTTT.

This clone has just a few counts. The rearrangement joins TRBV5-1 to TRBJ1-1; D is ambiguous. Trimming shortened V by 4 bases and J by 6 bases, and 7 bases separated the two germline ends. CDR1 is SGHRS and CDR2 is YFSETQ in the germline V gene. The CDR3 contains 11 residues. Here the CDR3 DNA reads TGCGCCAGCAGCAAGGGTGCTGAAGCTTTCTTT. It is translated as CASSKGAEAFF.

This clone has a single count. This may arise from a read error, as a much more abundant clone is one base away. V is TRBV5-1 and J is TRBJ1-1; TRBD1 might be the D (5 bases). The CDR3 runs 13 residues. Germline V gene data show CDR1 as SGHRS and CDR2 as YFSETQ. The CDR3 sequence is CASSMGRRTESFF. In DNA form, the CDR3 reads TGCGCCAGCAGCATGGGACGACGCACTGAATCTTTCTTT.

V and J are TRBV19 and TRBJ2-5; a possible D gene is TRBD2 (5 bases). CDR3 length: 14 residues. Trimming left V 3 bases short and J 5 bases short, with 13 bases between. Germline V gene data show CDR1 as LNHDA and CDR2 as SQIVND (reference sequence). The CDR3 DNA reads TGTGCCAGTAGTATGTATGCGGGTTCTGAGACCCAGTACTTC. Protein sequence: CASSMYAGSETQYF.

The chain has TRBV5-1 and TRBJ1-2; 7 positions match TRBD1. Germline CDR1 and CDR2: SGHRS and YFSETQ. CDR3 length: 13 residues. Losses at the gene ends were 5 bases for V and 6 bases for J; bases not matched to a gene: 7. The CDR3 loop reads CASSRDSLDGYTF. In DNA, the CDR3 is TGCGCCAGCAGTAGGGACAGTCTCGATGGCTACACCTTC.

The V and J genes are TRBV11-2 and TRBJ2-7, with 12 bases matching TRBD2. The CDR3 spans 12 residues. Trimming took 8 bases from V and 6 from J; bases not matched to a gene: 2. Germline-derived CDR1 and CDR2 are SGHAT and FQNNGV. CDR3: CASGLAGIEQYF. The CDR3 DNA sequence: TGTGCCAGCGGACTAGCGGGAATCGAGCAGTACTTC. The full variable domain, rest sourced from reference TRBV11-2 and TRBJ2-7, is EAGVAQSPRYKIIEKRQSVAFWCNPISGHATLYWYQQILGQGPKLLIQFQNNGVVDDSQLPKDRFSAERLKGVDSTLKIQPAKLEDSAVYLCASGLAGIEQYFGPGTRLTVT.

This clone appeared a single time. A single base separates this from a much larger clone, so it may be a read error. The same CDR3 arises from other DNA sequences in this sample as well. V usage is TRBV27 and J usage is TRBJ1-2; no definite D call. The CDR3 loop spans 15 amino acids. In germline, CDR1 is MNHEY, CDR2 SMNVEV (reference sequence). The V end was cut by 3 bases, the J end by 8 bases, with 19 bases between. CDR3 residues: CASSFSDMGGGGYTF. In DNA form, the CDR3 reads TGTGCCAGCAGTTTCTCTGACATGGGAGGTGGCGGCTACACCTTC.

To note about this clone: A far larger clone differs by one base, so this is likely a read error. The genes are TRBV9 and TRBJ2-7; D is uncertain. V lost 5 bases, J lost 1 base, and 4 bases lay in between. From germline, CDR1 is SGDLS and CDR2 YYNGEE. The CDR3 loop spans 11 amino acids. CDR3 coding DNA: TGTGCCAGCAGTTTTTCCTACGAGCAGTACTTC. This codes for CASSFSYEQYF.

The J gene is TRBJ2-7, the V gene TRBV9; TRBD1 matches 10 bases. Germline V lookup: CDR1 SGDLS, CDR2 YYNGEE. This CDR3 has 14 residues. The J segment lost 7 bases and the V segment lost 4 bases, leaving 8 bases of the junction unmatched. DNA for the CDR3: TGTGCCAGCAGCCTTCGGGACAGGGGCCCGGAGCAGTACTTC. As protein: CASSLRDRGPEQYF.

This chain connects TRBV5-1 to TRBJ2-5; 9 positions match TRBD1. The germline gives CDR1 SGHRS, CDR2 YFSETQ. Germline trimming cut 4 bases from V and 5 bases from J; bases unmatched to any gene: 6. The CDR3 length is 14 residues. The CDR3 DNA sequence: TGCGCCAGCAGCCCGGACAGGGGTGGGGAGACCCAGTACTTC. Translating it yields CASSPDRGGETQYF.

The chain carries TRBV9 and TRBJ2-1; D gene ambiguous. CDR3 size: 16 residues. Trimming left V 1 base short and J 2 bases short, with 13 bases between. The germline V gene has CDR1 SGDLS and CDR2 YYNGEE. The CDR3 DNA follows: TGTGCCAGCAGCGTATTCAGGAGCTCCGCCTACAATGAGCAGTTCTTC. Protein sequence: CASSVFRSSAYNEQFF.

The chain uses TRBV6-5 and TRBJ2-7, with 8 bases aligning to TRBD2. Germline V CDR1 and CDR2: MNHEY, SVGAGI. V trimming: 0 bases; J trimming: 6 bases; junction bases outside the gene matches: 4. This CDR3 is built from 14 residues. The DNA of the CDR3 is TGTGCCAGCAGTTACTCCGGGGGGGGCCTCGAGCAGTACTTC. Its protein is CASSYSGGGLEQYF.

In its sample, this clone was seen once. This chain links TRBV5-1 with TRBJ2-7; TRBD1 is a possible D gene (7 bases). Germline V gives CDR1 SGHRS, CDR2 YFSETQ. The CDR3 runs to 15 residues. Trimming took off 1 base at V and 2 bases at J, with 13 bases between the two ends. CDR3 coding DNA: TGCGCCAGCAGCTTGTGGCAGGGGGGCACCTACGAGCAGTACTTC. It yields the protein CASSLWQGGTYEQYF.

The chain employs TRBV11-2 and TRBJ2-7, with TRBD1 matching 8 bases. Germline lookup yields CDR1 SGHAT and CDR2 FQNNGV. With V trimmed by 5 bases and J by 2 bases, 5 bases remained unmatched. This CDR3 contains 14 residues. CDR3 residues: CASSMTGVTYEQYF. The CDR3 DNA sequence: TGTGCCAGCAGCATGACAGGGGTTACCTACGAGCAGTACTTC.

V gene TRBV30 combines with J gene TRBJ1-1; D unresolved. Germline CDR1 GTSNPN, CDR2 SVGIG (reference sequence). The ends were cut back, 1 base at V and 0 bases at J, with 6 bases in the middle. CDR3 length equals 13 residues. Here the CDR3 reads CAWSGGVNTEAFF. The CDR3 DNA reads TGTGCCTGGAGTGGGGGAGTGAACACTGAAGCTTTCTTT.

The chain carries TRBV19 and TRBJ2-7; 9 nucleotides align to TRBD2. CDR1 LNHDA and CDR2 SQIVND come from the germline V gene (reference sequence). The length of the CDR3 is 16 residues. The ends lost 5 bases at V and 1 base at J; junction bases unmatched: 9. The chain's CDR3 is CASSPKGREGSYEQYF. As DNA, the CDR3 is TGTGCCAGTAGTCCTAAGGGGCGGGAGGGGTCCTACGAGCAGTACTTC.

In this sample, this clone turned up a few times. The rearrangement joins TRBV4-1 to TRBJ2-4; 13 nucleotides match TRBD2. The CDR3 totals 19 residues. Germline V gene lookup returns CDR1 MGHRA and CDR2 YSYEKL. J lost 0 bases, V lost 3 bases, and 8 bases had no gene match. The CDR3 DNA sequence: TGCGCCAGCAGCCAGGCCGGACTAGCGGGAGTGCGAGCCAAAAACATTCAGTACTTC. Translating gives CASSQAGLAGVRAKNIQYF.

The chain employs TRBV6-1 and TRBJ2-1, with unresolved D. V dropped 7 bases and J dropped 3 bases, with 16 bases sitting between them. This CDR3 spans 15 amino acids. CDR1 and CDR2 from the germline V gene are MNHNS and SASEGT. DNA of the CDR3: TGTGCCAGCAAACACAGACTGGAATACTACAATGAGCAGTTCTTC. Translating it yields CASKHRLEYYNEQFF.

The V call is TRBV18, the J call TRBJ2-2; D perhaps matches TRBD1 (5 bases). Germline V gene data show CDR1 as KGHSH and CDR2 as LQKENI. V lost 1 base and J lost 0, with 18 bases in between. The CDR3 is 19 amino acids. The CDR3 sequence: CASSPRNRGKGANTGELFF. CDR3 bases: TGTGCCAGCTCACCACGAAATAGGGGAAAAGGGGCGAACACCGGGGAGCTGTTTTTT.

CDR3 sequence (DNA): TGTGCCAGCAGCAAGGGACTAGCGGGAGCCACAGATACGCAGTATTTT. This gives the protein CASSKGLAGATDTQYF. The V gene is TRBV7-2, the J gene TRBJ2-3; 14 nucleotides line up with TRBD2. Unmatched junction bases numbered 3, after V lost 5 bases and J lost 2 bases. CDR3 length: 16 amino acids. Germline values: CDR1 SGHTA, CDR2 FQGNSA.

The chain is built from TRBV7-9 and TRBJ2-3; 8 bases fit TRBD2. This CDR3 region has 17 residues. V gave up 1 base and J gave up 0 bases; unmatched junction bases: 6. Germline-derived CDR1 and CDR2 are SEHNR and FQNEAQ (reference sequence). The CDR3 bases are TGTGCCAGCAGCTTAGTTTTGACTAGCGATAGCACAGATACGCAGTATTTT. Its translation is CASSLVLTSDSTDTQYF.

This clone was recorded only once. CDR3 nucleotides: TGTGCCTGGAGTGTAGAACACCTTAACACTGAAGCTTTCTTT. This gives the protein CAWSVEHLNTEAFF. V is TRBV30 and J is TRBJ1-1; D is unclear. V lost 0 bases to trimming and J lost 2 bases, with 10 bases between them. The CDR3 runs 14 residues. Germline lookup yields CDR1 GTSNPN and CDR2 SVGIG (reference sequence).